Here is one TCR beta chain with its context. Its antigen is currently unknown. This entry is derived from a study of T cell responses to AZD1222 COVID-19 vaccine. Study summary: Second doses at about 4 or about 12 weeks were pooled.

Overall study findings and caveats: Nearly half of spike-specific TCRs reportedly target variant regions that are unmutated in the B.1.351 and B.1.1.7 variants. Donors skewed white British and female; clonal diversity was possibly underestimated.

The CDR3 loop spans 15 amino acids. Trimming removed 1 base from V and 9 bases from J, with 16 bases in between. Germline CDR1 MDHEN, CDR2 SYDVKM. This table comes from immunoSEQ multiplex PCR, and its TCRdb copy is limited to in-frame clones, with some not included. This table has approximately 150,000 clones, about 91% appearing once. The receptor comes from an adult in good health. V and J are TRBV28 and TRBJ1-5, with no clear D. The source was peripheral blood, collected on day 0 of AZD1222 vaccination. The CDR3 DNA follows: TGTGCCAGCAGTTTATTGCGGGGAGGGCCTTCGCCCCAGCATTTT. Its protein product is CASSLLRGGPSPQHF.